This passage covers 21 T cell receptor beta chains from one sample sequenced in a study of response to subunit inactivated influenza vaccine. From the RT-PCR reads, TCRdb called clonotypes with MiXCR, one entry per CDR3 protein. Found here are about 150,000 distinct CDR3 sequences, about 10% of them singletons; the top ten hold roughly a third. The sequencing used CD8+ T cells sorted from PBMCs, collected 23 to 25 months after vaccination. The origin of the receptors is a man in his fifties or sixties who received an inactivated influenza vaccine.

In its sample, this clonotype was seen many times. The chain is built from TRBV7-2 and TRBJ2-5, with TRBD2 matching over 10 bases. The CDR3 loop spans 15 amino acids. Looked up from germline, CDR1 is SGHTA and CDR2 is FQGNSA. Trimming cost V 6 bases and J 4 bases; bases outside gene matches: 8. This CDR3 reads CASRAGGLWSETQYF. The CDR3, as DNA: TGTGCCAGCAGAGCGGGGGGGCTTTGGTCAGAGACCCAGTACTTC.

CDR3 in DNA: TGTGCCAGCAGCTTACTTGGGGTCCTGCAGTATTTT. This sequence encodes CASSLLGVLQYF. The chain couples TRBV7-2 to TRBJ2-3; the D is unclear. This CDR3 has 12 residues. Looked up from germline, CDR1 is SGHTA and CDR2 is FQGNSA. Trimming removed 2 bases from V and 11 bases from J, with 11 bases in between.

There are many counts of this clonotype. The chain combines TRBV11-1 with TRBJ2-3, with D possibly TRBD2 on 6 matching bases. Germline V lookup: CDR1 SGHAT, CDR2 FQDESV (reference sequence). Trimming shortened V by 3 bases and J by 1 base, and 20 bases separated the two germline ends. CDR3 length: 18 residues. The CDR3 DNA reads TGTGCCAGCAGCTTTCCCTGGGGACTGGGCGGGGGCACAGATACGCAGTATTTT. Translated: CASSFPWGLGGGTDTQYF. Full variable domain (remainder filled in from reference TRBV11-1 and TRBJ2-3): EAEVAQSPRYKITEKSQAVAFWCDPISGHATLYWYRQILGQGPELLVQFQDESVVDDSQLPKDRFSAERLKGVDSTLKIQPAELGDSAMYLCASSFPWGLGGGTDTQYFGPGTRLTVL.

Only a few counts were recorded for this clonotype. J is TRBJ2-7 and V is TRBV27; tentative D call: TRBD1 (6 bases). V dropped 0 bases and J dropped 2 bases, with 8 bases sitting between them. The CDR3 contains 14 residues. The V gene's germline CDR1 is MNHEY and CDR2 SMNVEV (reference sequence). The CDR3 sequence: CASSLSGTPYEQYF. For the CDR3, the DNA is TGTGCCAGCAGTTTATCTGGGACACCCTACGAGCAGTACTTC.

In DNA, the CDR3 is TGTGCCAGCACAGCGGATAACTATGGCTACACCTTC. The encoded protein is CASTADNYGYTF. V is TRBV25-1 and J is TRBJ1-2; unclear D gene. With 7 bases removed from V and 1 base from J, the gap between germline ends came to 7 bases. This CDR3 region has 12 residues. The germline CDR1 and CDR2 sequences are MGHDK and SYGVNS.

The V and J genes are TRBV27 and TRBJ2-3; 12 bases map to TRBD2. CDR3 size: 17 residues. V lost 4 bases and J lost 6; bases outside the gene matches: 11. The V gene's germline CDR1 is MNHEY and CDR2 SMNVEV (reference sequence). CDR3 residues: CASSSLAGGPVADTQYF. As DNA, the CDR3 is TGTGCCAGCAGTTCTCTAGCGGGAGGGCCGGTTGCTGATACGCAGTATTTT.

This clonotype was picked up many times. The chain carries TRBV20-1 and TRBJ1-2; no definite D call. The CDR3 has 14 amino acids. V lost 0 bases, J lost 0 bases, and 8 bases lay in between. Germline V gene data show CDR1 as DFQATT and CDR2 as SNEGSKA (reference sequence). The CDR3, as DNA: TGCAGTGCTAGAGAAGGGCTAACTAACTATGGCTACACCTTC. It encodes CSAREGLTNYGYTF.

The chain employs TRBV2 and TRBJ2-5; D gene unclear. The length of the CDR3 is 13 residues. V shed 10 bases and J shed 5 bases, with 17 bases lying between them. Per the germline V gene, CDR1 is SNHLY and CDR2 is FYNNEI. The CDR3 spells CATPTKITETQYF. CDR3 in DNA: TGTGCCACCCCCACGAAGATAACGGAGACCCAGTACTTC.

This clonotype was detected ten times or more. The chain uses TRBV21-1 and TRBJ1-1; the table's TRBD1 call for D was not verified on the DNA. TRBV21-1 is recorded as a pseudogene. This CDR3 comprises 17 residues. CDR3 sequence: CASSKCVGTGGGTEAFF. The CDR3 region has the DNA TGTGCCAGCAGCAAATGTGTAGGGACAGGGGGCGGCACTGAAGCTTTCTTT.

In this sample, this clonotype turned up a few times. V and J are TRBV28 and TRBJ2-1, with a weak D call TRBD2 (6 bases). This CDR3 is 14 amino acids long. V shed 9 bases and J shed 0 bases, with 12 bases lying between them. Germline-derived CDR1 and CDR2 are MDHEN and SYDVKM. The CDR3 spells CASTGRPSYNEQFF. The CDR3 region has the DNA TGTGCCAGTACGGGGAGGCCCTCCTACAATGAGCAGTTCTTC.

The V gene is TRBV6-6, the J gene TRBJ2-3, with D unresolved. The CDR3 contains 12 residues. Per the germline V gene, CDR1 is MNHNY and CDR2 is SVGAGI (reference sequence). Trimming took 0 bases from V and 4 from J, leaving 2 bases between them. The CDR3 is CASSYSSDTQYF. The CDR3 DNA follows: TGTGCCAGCAGTTACTCGTCAGATACGCAGTATTTT.

A few counts support this clonotype. V and J are TRBV7-3 and TRBJ2-3; perhaps D is TRBD1 or TRBD2 (7 bases each). The CDR3 is 19 amino acids. Germline V gene sequence: CDR1 SGHTA, CDR2 FQGTGA. With 2 bases removed from V and 3 bases from J, the gap between germline ends came to 24 bases. This CDR3 is CASSLGQVWGGAGTDTQYF. CDR3 bases: TGTGCCAGCAGCTTAGGACAGGTCTGGGGGGGCGCTGGGACAGATACGCAGTATTTT.

This clonotype was counted ten times or more. The V gene is TRBV12-3 or TRBV12-4, the J gene TRBJ2-3; TRBD1 matches at 8 bases. Germline trimming cut 5 bases from V and 3 bases from J; bases unmatched to any gene: 1. There are 13 residues in the CDR3. In DNA, the CDR3 is TGTGCCAGCAGTCGGACAGGGACAGATACGCAGTATTTT. It codes for CASSRTGTDTQYF.

V gene TRBV7-2 combines with J gene TRBJ2-7, with D perhaps TRBD1 (5 bases). Germline V gene lookup returns CDR1 SGHTA and CDR2 FQGNSA. The CDR3 has 13 amino acids. Between the trimmed V and J ends, which lost 2 bases and 5 bases, there was a span of 10 bases. DNA of the CDR3: TGTGCCAGCAGCTTAAGCAGGGCCCACGAGCAGTACTTC. Protein: CASSLSRAHEQYF.

The gene calls are TRBV28 and TRBJ2-7, with 7 bases fitting TRBD1. V gave up 6 bases and J gave up 4 bases; unmatched junction bases: 9. The CDR3 spans 14 residues. Germline CDR1 MDHEN, CDR2 SYDVKM. The CDR3 reads CASSPIRDRYEQYF. The CDR3 nucleotides read TGTGCCAGCAGCCCGATCCGGGACAGATACGAGCAGTACTTC.

At least ten counts were recorded for this clonotype. This chain joins TRBV10-3 and TRBJ2-3, with D tentatively TRBD1 or TRBD2 (5 bases each). The CDR3 runs to 15 residues. Trimming removed 10 bases at V and 0 bases at J, with 17 bases between. The germline V gene has CDR1 ENHRY and CDR2 SYGVKD. CDR3 loop: CATQGKGSSTDTQYF. Here the CDR3 DNA reads TGTGCCACGCAGGGTAAAGGGAGTAGCACAGATACGCAGTATTTT.

The rearrangement joins TRBV12-3 or TRBV12-4 to TRBJ2-7, with 9 bases lining up with TRBD2. Trimming took 8 bases from V and 2 from J; bases not matched to a gene: 7. The CDR3 length is 14 residues. The CDR3, as DNA: TGTGCCAGCTGTACTAGCGGGTCAACCTACGAGCAGTACTTC. Protein: CASCTSGSTYEQYF.

The gene calls are TRBV7-9 and TRBJ1-3; D uncertain. The ends were cut back, 5 bases at V and 0 bases at J, with 11 bases in the middle. In germline, CDR1 is SEHNR, CDR2 FQNEAQ (reference sequence). CDR3 length equals 15 residues. CDR3 sequence reads: CASSHRLDSGNTIYF. Written as DNA, the CDR3 is TGTGCCAGCAGCCATCGACTAGACTCTGGAAACACCATATATTTT. The entire variable domain, with the rest obtained from reference TRBV7-9 and TRBJ1-3, is as follows: DTGVSQNPRHKITKRGQNVTFRCDPISEHNRLYWYRQTLGQGPEFLTYFQNEAQLEKSRLLSDRFSAERPKGSFSTLEIQRTEQGDSAMYLCASSHRLDSGNTIYFGEGSWLTVV.

There are many counts of this clonotype. The chain employs TRBV29-1 and TRBJ2-5, with D possibly being TRBD2 (6 bases). Per germline, CDR1 SQVTM and CDR2 ANQGSEA. V was pared by 0 bases and J by 5 bases, with 19 bases between. CDR3 length: 16 amino acids. CDR3 DNA sequence: TGCAGCGTTGAAGATCCCCGGGAGAGTACCCGTGAGACCCAGTACTTC. This gives the protein CSVEDPRESTRETQYF.

In its sample, this clonotype was seen many times. The CDR3 spells CAITGGNNEQFF. CDR3 bases: TGTGCCATCACAGGGGGAAACAATGAGCAGTTCTTC. The V and J genes are TRBV10-3 and TRBJ2-1; 7 bases match TRBD1. This CDR3 has 12 residues. Per germline, CDR1 ENHRY and CDR2 SYGVKD. V dropped 7 bases and J dropped 5; count of bases not matched to a gene: 2.

The genes are TRBV12-3 or TRBV12-4 and TRBJ2-1, with D possibly called TRBD1 or TRBD2 (5 bases each). The CDR3 loop spans 11 amino acids. Trimming cost V 6 bases and J 12 bases, with 12 bases left between them. CDR3: CASRYQGVQFF. The CDR3 DNA reads as TGTGCCAGCAGGTATCAGGGAGTGCAGTTCTTC.